This entry lists 14 T cell receptor beta chains sequenced from one sample in a study of blood T cell repertoires in COVID-19. Libraries were prepared by immunoSEQ multiplex PCR; TCRdb keeps only in-frame clonotypes and omits some of them. The sample shows approximately 350,000 clones, 89% of them seen only once. Material for sequencing was peripheral blood. These receptors all come from a woman aged 25 to 39 with COVID-19, enrolled during active disease.

CDR3 bases: TGTGCCAGCAGCGTAGTGGGGACTGCTGAGACCCAGTACTTC. It codes for CASSVVGTAETQYF. The gene calls are TRBV9 and TRBJ2-5; TRBD2 is a possible D gene (6 bases). Deletions cut 0 bases from V and 5 bases from J, with 11 bases between. The CDR3 length is 14 residues. Germline V gives CDR1 SGDLS, CDR2 YYNGEE.

V and J are TRBV4-1 and TRBJ2-3; tentatively, D is TRBD2 (5 bases). Per germline, CDR1 MGHRA and CDR2 YSYEKL. This CDR3 comprises 15 residues. With 1 base removed from V and 0 bases from J, the gap between germline ends came to 8 bases. The CDR3: CASSQVPGSTDTQYF. In DNA form, the CDR3 reads TGCGCCAGCAGCCAAGTCCCGGGAAGCACAGATACGCAGTATTTT.

The table lists this clone with a count of one. The chain uses TRBV6-1 and TRBJ1-4; no definite D call. Trimming pared 1 base from V and 14 bases from J, leaving 14 bases between. Looked up from germline, CDR1 is MNHNS and CDR2 is SASEGT. This CDR3 has 13 amino acids. The CDR3 reads CASSEVREGGLFF. CDR3 nucleotides: TGTGCCAGCAGTGAAGTAAGGGAGGGTGGTCTGTTTTTT.

This chain connects TRBV11-3 to TRBJ2-1; 8 bases agree with TRBD2. CDR1 and CDR2 from the germline V gene are SGHNT and YENEEA. Trimming at V came to 3 bases and at J to 8 bases, leaving 9 bases not matched to a gene. This CDR3 has 15 residues. CDR3 DNA: TGTGCCAGCAGCTTTACCGGGACTAGGGGGGATGAGCAGTTCTTC. Translating it yields CASSFTGTRGDEQFF. The full variable domain, rest sourced from reference TRBV11-3 and TRBJ2-1, is EAGVVQSPRYKIIEKKQPVAFWCNPISGHNTLYWYLQNLGQGPELLIRYENEEAVDDSQLPKDRFSAERLKGVDSTLKIQPAELGDSAVYLCASSFTGTRGDEQFFGPGTRLTVL.

The table lists this clone with a count of one. The V gene is TRBV7-9, the J gene TRBJ2-7; 9 nucleotides agree with TRBD1. From germline, CDR1 is SEHNR and CDR2 FQNEAQ (reference sequence). Losses at the gene ends were 5 bases for V and 12 bases for J; bases not matched to a gene: 11. The CDR3 consists of 13 residues. DNA for the CDR3: TGTGCCAGCAGCCTAGGGGGACAGGGCGATCCGTACTTC. Protein: CASSLGGQGDPYF. The variable domain in full, with the rest retrieved from reference TRBV7-9 and TRBJ2-7, is DTGVSQNPRHKITKRGQNVTFRCDPISEHNRLYWYRQTLGQGPEFLTYFQNEAQLEKSRLLSDRFSAERPKGSFSTLEIQRTEQGDSAMYLCASSLGGQGDPYFGPGTRLTVT.

This chain connects TRBV2 to TRBJ2-2; D not certain. Per germline, CDR1 SNHLY and CDR2 FYNNEI. The length of the CDR3 is 13 residues. V was clipped by 5 bases and J by 5 bases, with 9 bases between them. This CDR3 is CASSPEITGELFF. CDR3 sequence (DNA): TGTGCCAGCAGTCCCGAGATTACCGGGGAGCTGTTTTTT.

The chain combines TRBV11-2 with TRBJ2-7; TRBD1 aligns across 8 bases. Germline-derived CDR1 and CDR2 are SGHAT and FQNNGV. J lost 3 bases, V lost 3 bases, and 7 bases had no gene match. This CDR3 has 15 amino acids. The DNA of the CDR3 is TGTGCCAGCAGCTTGGACGCCGGGACAGGCTACGAGCAGTACTTC. Its protein product is CASSLDAGTGYEQYF.

This clone has only one observation. The chain carries TRBV4-3 and TRBJ2-7; the D gene is possibly TRBD1 (5 bases). This CDR3 is 14 amino acids long. CDR1 and CDR2 (germline): LGHNA, YSLEER. Trimming removed 3 bases from V and 6 bases from J, with 15 bases in between. For the CDR3, the DNA is TGCGCCAGCAGCCAGAGAGGAAGGGGTGGCGAGCAGTACTTC. Translation: CASSQRGRGGEQYF.

The rearrangement links TRBV4-3 to TRBJ1-4; TRBD1 aligns across 7 bases. V shed 3 bases, J shed 8 bases, and the junction held 15 bases outside the gene matches. CDR1 LGHNA and CDR2 YSLEER come from the germline V gene. The length of the CDR3 is 17 residues. The CDR3 region is CASSQSYPQGWREKLFF. CDR3 DNA sequence: TGCGCCAGCAGCCAGTCGTATCCACAGGGGTGGAGGGAAAAACTGTTTTTT.

V gene TRBV6-2 or TRBV6-3 combines with J gene TRBJ1-2; tentatively, D is TRBD1 (6 bases). Germline-derived CDR1 and CDR2 are MNHEY and SVGEGT. The ends were cut back, 6 bases at V and 6 bases at J, with 11 bases in the middle. This CDR3 spans 12 amino acids. CDR3 sequence: CASSKTGHGYTF. The CDR3 DNA reads as TGTGCCAGCAGCAAGACAGGCCATGGCTACACCTTC.

The J gene is TRBJ1-1, the V gene TRBV6-4; D may be TRBD1 (6 bases). The ends were cut back, 6 bases at V and 4 bases at J, with 12 bases in the middle. The CDR3 totals 13 residues. CDR1 is MRHNA and CDR2 is SNTAGT in the germline V gene. The CDR3 loop reads CASRYREGTEAFF. The CDR3 DNA reads as TGTGCCAGCAGGTACAGGGAGGGCACTGAAGCTTTCTTT.

DNA for the CDR3: TGTGCCAGCAGCTTCGCAGGGGGGAACACTGAAGCTTTCTTT. Protein product: CASSFAGGNTEAFF. The chain is built from TRBV9 and TRBJ1-1, with 7 nucleotides matching TRBD1. The germline V gene encodes CDR1 SGDLS and CDR2 YYNGEE. The junction had 4 bases not matched to a gene; V was cut back by 4 bases and J by 1 base. CDR3 size: 14 residues.

This clone has only a few counts. The rearrangement joins TRBV6-6 to TRBJ2-2; 7 bases line up with TRBD1. Germline values: CDR1 MNHNY, CDR2 SVGAGI (reference sequence). The CDR3 is made up of 14 amino acids. Trimming took 6 bases from V and 6 from J; bases not matched to a gene: 7. DNA of the CDR3: TGTGCCAGCAGCCAGACAGGGCGGCCCGGGGAGCTGTTTTTT. Amino acid sequence: CASSQTGRPGELFF.

The chain has TRBV11-2 and TRBJ1-4; D may be TRBD1 (5 bases). Deletions cut 3 bases from V and 4 bases from J, with 9 bases between. The CDR3 length is 14 residues. CDR1 is SGHAT, CDR2 FQNNGV, per germline. This CDR3 is CASSLGGYNEKLFF. CDR3 nucleotide sequence: TGTGCCAGCAGCTTGGGGGGATATAATGAAAAACTGTTTTTT. Filled out from reference TRBV11-2 and TRBJ1-4, the complete variable domain reads EAGVAQSPRYKIIEKRQSVAFWCNPISGHATLYWYQQILGQGPKLLIQFQNNGVVDDSQLPKDRFSAERLKGVDSTLKIQPAKLEDSAVYLCASSLGGYNEKLFFGSGTQLSVL.